This T cell receptor beta chain stems from a study of OX40 agonist ivuxolimab in advanced cancers. Overall study: Patients took ivuxolimab, an agonistic anti-OX40 (CD134) antibody.

Sequencing was performed with immunoSEQ multiplex PCR; in TCRdb, only in-frame clones are kept and a portion is missing. The table records about 75,000 clones, roughly nine tenths of them present only once. Germline assignment: CDR1 MNHEY and CDR2 SVGAGI. V shed 8 bases and J shed 2 bases, with 18 bases lying between them. The CDR3 contains 15 residues. Sequencing was performed on CD4+ or CD8+ T cells sorted from blood, taken in a trial of the OX40 agonist ivuxolimab. This TCR was recovered from an adult with an advanced solid tumor such as melanoma, head and neck, liver or kidney cancer. The chain couples TRBV6-5 to TRBJ1-2, with a weak D call TRBD1 (6 bases). CDR3 sequence: CASRGTGHYNYGYTF. The CDR3 coding sequence is TGTGCCAGCCGAGGTACGGGACACTACAACTATGGCTACACCTTC.